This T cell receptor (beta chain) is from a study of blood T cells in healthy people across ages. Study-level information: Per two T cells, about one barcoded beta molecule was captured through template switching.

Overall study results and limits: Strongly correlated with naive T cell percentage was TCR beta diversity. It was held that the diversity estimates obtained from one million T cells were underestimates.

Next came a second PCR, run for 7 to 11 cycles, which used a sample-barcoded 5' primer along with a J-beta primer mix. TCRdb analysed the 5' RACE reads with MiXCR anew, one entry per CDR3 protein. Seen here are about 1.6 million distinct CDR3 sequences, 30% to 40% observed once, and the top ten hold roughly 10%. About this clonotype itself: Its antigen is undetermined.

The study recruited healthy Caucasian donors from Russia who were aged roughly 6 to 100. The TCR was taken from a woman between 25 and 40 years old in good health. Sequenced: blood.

The CDR3 region has the DNA TGCGCCAGCAGCTTGTGGAGCGGGGGGGCTCTCGAGCAGTACTTC. Translated, it gives CASSLWSGGALEQYF. This chain joins TRBV5-1 and TRBJ2-7; 10 bases are shared with TRBD2. Germline lookup yields CDR1 SGHRS and CDR2 YFSETQ. This CDR3 is built from 15 residues. V was clipped by 1 base and J by 6 bases; unmatched bases: 7.